This note documents a single T cell receptor (beta chain) sequence. The antigen remains undetermined. The data originate from a study of T cell repertoires in cytomegalovirus infection. Study results and caveats: HLA-C-restricted CMV-specific TCR beta clonotypes prevailed in the ex vivo response.

The CDR3 spans 14 residues. The V gene end was trimmed by 5 bases and the J gene end by 4 bases; junction bases not matched to a gene: 7. TCRdb used MiXCR to reprocess the reads, holding one entry per CDR3 protein. The table shows 400,000 to 550,000 distinct CDR3 sequences, with 11% occurring only once. The source material was PBMCs. The gene calls are TRBV12-3 or TRBV12-4 and TRBJ2-5; 7 bases fit TRBD1. This receptor was identified in a human donor in good health (CMV status not recorded). Some clones in this sample may be carry-over from other donors' samples. The CDR3 region has the DNA TGTGCCAGCAGTCGAAACAGGGGCGGAGAGACCCAGTACTTC. It translates to CASSRNRGGETQYF.